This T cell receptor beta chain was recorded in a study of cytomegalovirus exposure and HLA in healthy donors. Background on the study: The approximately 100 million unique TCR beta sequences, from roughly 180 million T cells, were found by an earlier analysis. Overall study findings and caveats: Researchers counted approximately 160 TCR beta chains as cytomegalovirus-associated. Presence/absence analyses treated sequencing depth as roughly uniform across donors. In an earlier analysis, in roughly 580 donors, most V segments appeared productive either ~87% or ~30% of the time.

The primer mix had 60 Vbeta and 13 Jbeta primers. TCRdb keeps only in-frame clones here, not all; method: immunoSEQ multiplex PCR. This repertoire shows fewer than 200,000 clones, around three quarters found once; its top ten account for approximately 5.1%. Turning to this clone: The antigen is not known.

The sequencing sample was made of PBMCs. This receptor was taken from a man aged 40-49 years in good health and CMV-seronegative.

CDR3 DNA: TGTGCCAGCAGCATGGGACAGGGTTTCTATACGCAGTATTTT. Amino acid sequence: CASSMGQGFYTQYF. The chain is built from TRBV11-2 and TRBJ2-3, with 9 bases that match TRBD1. Trimming at V came to 5 bases and at J to 7 bases, leaving 7 bases not matched to a gene. From germline, CDR1 is SGHAT and CDR2 FQNNGV. The CDR3 is 14 residues long.